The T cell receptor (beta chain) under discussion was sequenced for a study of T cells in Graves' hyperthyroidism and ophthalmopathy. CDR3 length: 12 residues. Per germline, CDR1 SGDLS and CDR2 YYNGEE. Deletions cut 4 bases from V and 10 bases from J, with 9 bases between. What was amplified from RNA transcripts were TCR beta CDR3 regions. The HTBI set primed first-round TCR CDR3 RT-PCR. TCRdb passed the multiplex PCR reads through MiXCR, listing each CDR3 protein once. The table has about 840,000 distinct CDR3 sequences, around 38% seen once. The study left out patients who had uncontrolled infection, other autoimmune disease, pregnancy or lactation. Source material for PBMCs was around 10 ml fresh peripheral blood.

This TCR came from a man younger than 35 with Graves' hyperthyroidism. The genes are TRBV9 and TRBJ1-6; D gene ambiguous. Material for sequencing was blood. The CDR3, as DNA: TGTGCCAGCAGCCAAGATTGGTCACCCCTCCACTTT. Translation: CASSQDWSPLHF.